This note documents a single T cell receptor beta chain sequence. Its target is not known. The data derive from a study of T-cell memory formation after mild COVID-19. Study-level results: Clones that shrank (day 15 to 85) were balanced CD4/CD8, whereas later expanders leaned CD4+. Researchers found some responding clones in pre-infection memory, a sign that cross-reactive memory joined.

The CDR3 length is 17 residues. The V segment lost 1 base and the J segment 5 bases; nucleotides outside the gene matches: 6. Germline V gene data show CDR1 as SGHTA and CDR2 as FQGNSA. TCRdb reanalysed the 5' RACE reads using MiXCR and keeps one entry per CDR3 protein. The sample lists about half a million distinct CDR3 sequences, approximately 18% occurring once. The sequence was collected from an adult woman who had mild COVID-19 (a few samples of this study predate the infection). Cell type and time point are not known. This rearrangement joins TRBV7-2 to TRBJ2-5; 14 bases align to TRBD2. The sequenced sample was PBMCs or a T cell subset sorted from them (not recorded which). This CDR3 is CASSLGLAGGPGETQYF. For the CDR3, the DNA is TGTGCCAGCAGCTTAGGACTAGCGGGAGGGCCCGGGGAGACCCAGTACTTC.